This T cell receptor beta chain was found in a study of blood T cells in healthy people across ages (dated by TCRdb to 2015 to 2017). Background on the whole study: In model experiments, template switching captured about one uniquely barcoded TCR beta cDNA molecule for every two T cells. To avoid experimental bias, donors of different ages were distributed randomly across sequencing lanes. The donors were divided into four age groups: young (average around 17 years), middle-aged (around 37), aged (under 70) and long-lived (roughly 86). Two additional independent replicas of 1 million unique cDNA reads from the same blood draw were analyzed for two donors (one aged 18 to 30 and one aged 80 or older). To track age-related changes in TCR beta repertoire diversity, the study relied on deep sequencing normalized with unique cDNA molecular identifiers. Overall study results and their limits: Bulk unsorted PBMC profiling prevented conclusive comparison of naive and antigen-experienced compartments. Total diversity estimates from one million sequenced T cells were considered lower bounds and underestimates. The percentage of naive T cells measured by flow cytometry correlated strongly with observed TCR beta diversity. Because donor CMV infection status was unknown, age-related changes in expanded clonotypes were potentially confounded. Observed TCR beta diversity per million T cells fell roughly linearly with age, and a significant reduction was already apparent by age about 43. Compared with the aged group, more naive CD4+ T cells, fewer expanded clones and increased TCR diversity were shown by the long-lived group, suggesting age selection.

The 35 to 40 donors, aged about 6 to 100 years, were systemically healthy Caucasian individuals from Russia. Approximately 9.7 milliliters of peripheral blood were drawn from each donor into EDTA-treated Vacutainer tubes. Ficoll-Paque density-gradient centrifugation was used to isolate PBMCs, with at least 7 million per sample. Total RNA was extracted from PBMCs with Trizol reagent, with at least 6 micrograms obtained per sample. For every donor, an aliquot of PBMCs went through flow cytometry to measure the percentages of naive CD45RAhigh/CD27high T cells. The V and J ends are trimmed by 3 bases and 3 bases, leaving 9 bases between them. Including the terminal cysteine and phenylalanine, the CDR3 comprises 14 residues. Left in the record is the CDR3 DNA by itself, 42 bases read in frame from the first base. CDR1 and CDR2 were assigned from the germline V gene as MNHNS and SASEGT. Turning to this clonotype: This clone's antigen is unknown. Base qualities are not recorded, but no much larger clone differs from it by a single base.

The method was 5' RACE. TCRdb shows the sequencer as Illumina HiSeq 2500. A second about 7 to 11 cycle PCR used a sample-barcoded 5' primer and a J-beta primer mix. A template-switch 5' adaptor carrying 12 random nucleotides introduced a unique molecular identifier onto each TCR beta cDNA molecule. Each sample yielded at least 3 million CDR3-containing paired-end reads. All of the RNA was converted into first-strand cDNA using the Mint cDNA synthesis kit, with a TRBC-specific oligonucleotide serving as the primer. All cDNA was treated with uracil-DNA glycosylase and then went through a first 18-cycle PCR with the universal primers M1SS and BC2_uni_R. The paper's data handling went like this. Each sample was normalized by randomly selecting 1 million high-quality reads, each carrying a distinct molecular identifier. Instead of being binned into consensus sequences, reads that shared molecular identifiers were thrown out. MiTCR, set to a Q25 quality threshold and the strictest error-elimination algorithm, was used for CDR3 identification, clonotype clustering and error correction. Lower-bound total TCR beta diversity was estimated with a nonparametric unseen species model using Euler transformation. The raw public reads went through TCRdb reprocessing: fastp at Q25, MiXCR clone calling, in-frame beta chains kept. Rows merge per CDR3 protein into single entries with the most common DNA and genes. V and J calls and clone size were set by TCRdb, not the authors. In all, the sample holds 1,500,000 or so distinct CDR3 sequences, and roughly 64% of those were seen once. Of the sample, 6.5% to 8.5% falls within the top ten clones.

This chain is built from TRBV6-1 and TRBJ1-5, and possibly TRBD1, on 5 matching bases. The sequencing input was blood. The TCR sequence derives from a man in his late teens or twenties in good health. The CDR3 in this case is CASSESGDNQPQHF. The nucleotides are TGTGCCAGCAGTGAGTCGGGGGACAATCAGCCCCAGCATTTT.